This T cell receptor beta chain was profiled in a study of control samples from healthy donors and cancer patients. The length of the CDR3 is 13 residues. The V end was cut by 5 bases, the J end by 5 bases, with 12 bases between. Germline V gene lookup returns CDR1 MDHEN and CDR2 SYDVKM. Sequencing used immunoSEQ multiplex PCR; TCRdb keeps in-frame clones, though not all of them. The sample holds under 90,000 clones, about 92% seen once. The chain uses TRBV28 and TRBJ1-2; weak D call: TRBD1 (5 bases). Sequenced sample: blood. The TCR originated in a woman in her sixties or seventies in good health. The CDR3 nucleotides are TGTGCCAGCAGTCCGAGGGGTTGGTATGGCTACACCTTC. Its translation is CASSPRGWYGYTF.